This T cell receptor beta chain was identified during a study of T cell responses to AZD1222 COVID-19 vaccine. Germline CDR1 is SGHDT and CDR2 is YYEEEE. This CDR3 has 15 amino acids. J was trimmed by 6 bases and V by 4 bases; bases with no gene match: 11. Sequencing used immunoSEQ multiplex PCR; TCRdb keeps in-frame clones, though not all of them. Seen here are 170,000 or so clones, 90% observed once, and the top ten hold over 1.2%. The sequences come from peripheral blood, collected on day 0 of AZD1222 vaccination. V and J are TRBV5-6 and TRBJ2-7; 9 bases match TRBD1. The sequence was obtained from an adult in good health. CDR3 nucleotides: TGTGCCAGCAGCCGGAGCGGGACAGGGTCCCGCGAGCAGTACTTC. Translating gives CASSRSGTGSREQYF.